These T cell receptor beta chains were read from a single sample in a study of T-cell memory formation after mild COVID-19. From the 5' RACE reads, TCRdb called clonotypes with MiXCR, one entry per CDR3 protein. The sample includes about 390,000 distinct CDR3 sequences, about 15% of them seen just once. What was sequenced was PBMCs or a T cell subset sorted from them (not recorded which). The receptors were sampled from a man in his late teens or twenties who had mild COVID-19 (a few samples of this study predate the infection). Cell type and time point are not known. Both conserved end residues are part of each CDR3. D genes are given only for firm matches. Only some rows state a clone size, as once, few, many or a class for expanded clones.

j_call,v_call,d_call,clone_size,cdr3_aa,cdr3_nt
TRBJ2-5,TRBV4-2,TRBD1,many,CASSQGTGGDQETQYF,TGTGCCAGCAGCCAAGGGACAGGGGGTGACCAAGAGACCCAGTACTTC
TRBJ1-4,TRBV20-1,NA,few,CSARWATNEKLFF,TGCAGTGCAAGATGGGCAACTAATGAAAAACTGTTTTTT
TRBJ1-3,TRBV9,NA,few,CASSLRGFGNTIYF,TGTGCCAGCAGCCTTCGGGGTTTTGGAAACACCATATATTTT
TRBJ2-3,TRBV7-2,NA,NA,CASSLSGDGLSTDTQYF,TGTGCCAGCAGCTTAAGCGGCGATGGGCTAAGTACAGATACGCAGTATTTT
TRBJ1-1,TRBV4-2,TRBD1,NA,CASSGRGLDTEAFF,TGTGCCAGCAGCGGGAGGGGGCTGGACACTGAAGCTTTCTTT
TRBJ1-6,TRBV3-1,NA,NA,CASSQSGDNSPLHF,TGTGCCAGCAGCCAATCGGGAGATAATTCACCCCTCCACTTT
TRBJ2-3,TRBV7-6,TRBD2,few,CASRLLSGVQTDTQYF,TGTGCCAGCAGGTTACTTAGCGGGGTCCAAACAGATACGCAGTATTTT
TRBJ1-1,TRBV7-3,NA,NA,CASSLTPELTTEAFF,TGTGCCAGCAGCTTAACCCCTGAGCTTACCACTGAAGCTTTCTTT
TRBJ2-3,TRBV7-2,NA,NA,CASSLLRLAGTDTQYF,TGTGCCAGCAGCTTATTGAGGTTAGCGGGCACAGATACGCAGTATTTT
TRBJ2-5,TRBV7-6,NA,NA,CASSARVGETQYF,TGTGCCAGCAGCGCGAGGGTAGGGGAGACCCAGTACTTC